The T cell receptor beta chain described here comes from a study of blood T cell repertoires in COVID-19. CDR1 and CDR2 (germline): SNHLY, FYNNEI. The V gene lost 6 bases and the J gene lost 3 bases, with 8 bases spanning the gap. CDR3 length: 12 amino acids. Clones were read by immunoSEQ multiplex PCR, and TCRdb kept only the in-frame ones, dropping some. The data show more than 250,000 clones, around 89% seen once. The chain is built from TRBV2 and TRBJ1-2; D uncertain. The sequenced sample consisted of peripheral blood. The receptor's source is a man between 18 and 35 years old who had recovered from COVID-19. This chain's CDR3 is CASSDYYYGYTF. The CDR3 bases are TGTGCCAGCAGCGACTACTACTATGGCTACACCTTC.